Each of the 10 T cell receptor beta chains below was sequenced from the same sample in a study of T cells in Graves' hyperthyroidism and ophthalmopathy. Amplification targeted TCR beta CDR3 regions from RNA transcripts. With the HTBI primer set, the TCR CDR3 went through a first round of RT-PCR. Each CDR3 protein is one row after TCRdb ran MiXCR on the multiplex PCR reads. Of some 570,000 distinct CDR3 sequences listed, over 15% are singletons. The sequenced material came from blood. These receptors were taken from a woman aged 18-35 years with Graves' ophthalmopathy.

This clonotype was observed many times. The chain joins TRBV28 to TRBJ2-7; TRBD1 matches 9 bases. CDR1 is MDHEN, CDR2 SYDVKM, per germline. This CDR3 has 15 residues. V was clipped by 6 bases and J by 1 base; unmatched bases: 7. CDR3 sequence (DNA): TGTGCCAGCAGCCCTGCCGGGACAGGGTCCTACGAGCAGTACTTC. Translating gives CASSPAGTGSYEQYF.

The chain couples TRBV11-3 to TRBJ2-7, with D unresolved. CDR3 length equals 16 residues. Germline lookup yields CDR1 SGHNT and CDR2 YENEEA. V lost 2 bases to trimming and J lost 0 bases, with 14 bases between them. The CDR3 region is CASSLNTAASSYEQYF. CDR3 in DNA: TGTGCCAGCAGCTTAAACACGGCTGCCAGCTCCTACGAGCAGTACTTC.

This clonotype turned up a few times. CDR3 amino acids: CASSYAVTVAGELFF. The DNA for the CDR3 is TGTGCCAGCAGCTATGCGGTCACTGTGGCCGGGGAGCTGTTTTTT. This chain connects TRBV11-2 to TRBJ2-2; no clear D. This CDR3 has 15 amino acids. With 4 bases removed from V and 6 bases from J, the gap between germline ends came to 15 bases. CDR1 and CDR2 from the germline V gene are SGHAT and FQNNGV.

In its sample, this clonotype was seen a few times. This chain links TRBV4-3 with TRBJ1-1; no definite D call. V was shortened by 0 bases and J by 2 bases, with 10 bases between the two germline ends. From germline, CDR1 is LGHNA and CDR2 YSLEER. This CDR3 contains 15 residues. CDR3 sequence reads: CASSQDLGSNTEAFF. The CDR3 coding sequence is TGCGCCAGCAGCCAAGATCTGGGATCCAACACTGAAGCTTTCTTT.

This clonotype appeared many times. V gene TRBV2 combines with J gene TRBJ1-2; maybe TRBD1 (5 bases). From germline, CDR1 is SNHLY and CDR2 FYNNEI. Trimming pared 1 base from V and 4 bases from J, leaving 13 bases between. The CDR3 has 15 amino acids. This chain's CDR3 is CASSEGLGVFYGYTF. The CDR3 region has the DNA TGTGCCAGCAGTGAAGGGTTAGGGGTGTTCTATGGCTACACCTTC.

In this sample, this clonotype turned up a few times. The chain employs TRBV27 and TRBJ2-3; 9 bases map to TRBD1. Germline V gives CDR1 MNHEY, CDR2 SMNVEV (reference sequence). Unmatched junction bases numbered 4, after V lost 4 bases and J lost 5 bases. The CDR3 spans 14 residues. CDR3 region: CASSYRGPGDTQYF. Here the CDR3 DNA reads TGTGCCAGCAGTTACAGGGGGCCTGGAGATACGCAGTATTTT.

This clonotype was seen only a few times. The V gene is TRBV28, the J gene TRBJ2-1; a possible D gene is TRBD2 (5 bases). Trimming took off 2 bases at V and 8 bases at J, with 13 bases between the two ends. The CDR3 spans 14 residues. CDR1 and CDR2 from the germline V gene are MDHEN and SYDVKM. DNA of the CDR3: TGTGCCAGCAGTTTAACCGGGGTTCGGGATGAGCAGTTCTTC. Its translation: CASSLTGVRDEQFF.

At least ten counts were recorded for this clonotype. V usage is TRBV12-3 or TRBV12-4 and J usage is TRBJ2-2; 15 bases match TRBD2. J gave up 5 bases and V 5 bases, and 6 bases lay outside the gene matches. The CDR3 extends over 17 amino acids. The CDR3 loop is CASSLGTSGGLTGELFF. Written as DNA, the CDR3 is TGTGCCAGCAGTCTCGGGACTAGCGGGGGGTTGACCGGGGAGCTGTTTTTT.

CDR3 DNA: TGTGCCAGTAGTATAGTGGGTCAGCCCCAGCATTTT. Protein sequence: CASSIVGQPQHF. The chain uses TRBV19 and TRBJ1-5; D unclear. The CDR3 totals 12 residues. Germline values: CDR1 LNHDA, CDR2 SQIVND (reference sequence). The V gene lost 1 base and the J gene lost 6 bases, with 4 bases spanning the gap.

A few counts support this clonotype. The chain employs TRBV18 and TRBJ2-3; the D gene is possibly TRBD1 (6 bases). With 1 base removed from V and 1 base from J, the gap between germline ends came to 9 bases. CDR3 length equals 15 residues. CDR1 KGHSH and CDR2 LQKENI come from the germline V gene. CDR3 bases: TGTGCCAGCTCACCACGGTCAGGGGGCACAGATACGCAGTATTTT. This encodes CASSPRSGGTDTQYF.